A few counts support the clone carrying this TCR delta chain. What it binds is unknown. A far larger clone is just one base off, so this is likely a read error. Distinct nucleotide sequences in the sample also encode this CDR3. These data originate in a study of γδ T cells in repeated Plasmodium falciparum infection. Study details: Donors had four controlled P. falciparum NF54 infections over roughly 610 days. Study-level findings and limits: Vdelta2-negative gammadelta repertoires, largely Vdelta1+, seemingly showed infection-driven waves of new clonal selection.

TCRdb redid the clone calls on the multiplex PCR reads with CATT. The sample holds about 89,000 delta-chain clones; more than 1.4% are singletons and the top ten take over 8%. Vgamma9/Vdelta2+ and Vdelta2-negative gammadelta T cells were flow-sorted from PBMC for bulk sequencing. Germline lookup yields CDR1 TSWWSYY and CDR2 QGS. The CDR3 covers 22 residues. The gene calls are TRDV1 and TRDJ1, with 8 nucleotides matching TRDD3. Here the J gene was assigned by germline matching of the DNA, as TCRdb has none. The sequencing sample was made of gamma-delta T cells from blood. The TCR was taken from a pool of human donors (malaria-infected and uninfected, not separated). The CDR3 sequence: CALGELFLRGDIPTLFTDKLIF. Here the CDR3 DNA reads TGTGCCCTTGGGGAACTGTTCCTCCGGGGGGATATTCCGACCCTCTTCACCGATAAACTCATCTTT.